This is a list of T cell receptor beta chains from one sample in a study of T cell repertoires in cytomegalovirus infection. Via MiXCR, TCRdb re-called the reads, giving one row per CDR3 protein. The table lists about 770,000 distinct CDR3 sequences, almost 30% of them singletons. For these receptors, no antigen is known. The input for sequencing was cultured CD8+ T cells from PBMCs, taken from culture after CMV antigen stimulation. Receptors were obtained from a human donor in good health (CMV status not recorded). Some clones in this sample may be carry-over from other donors' samples. The CDR3 runs from the conserved cysteine through the conserved F or W. D genes are given only for firm matches. Only part of the rows carry a size: once, few, many, or a class if the clone is expanded.

CASSIRLSSTDTQYF | TGTGCCAGCAGCATCCGACTATCTAGCACAGATACGCAGTATTTT | TRBJ2-3 | . | TRBV7-9 | .
CASSQEGPGSNQPQHF | TGCGCCAGCAGCCAAGAAGGACCGGGAAGCAATCAGCCCCAGCATTTT | TRBJ1-5 | . | TRBV4-3 | .
CASSLVYVQETQYF | TGTGCCAGCAGCTTAGTGTACGTTCAAGAGACCCAGTACTTC | TRBJ2-5 | . | TRBV7-9 | .
CASERTTSYNEQFF | TGTGCCAGCGAAAGGACGACTTCCTACAATGAGCAGTTCTTC | TRBJ2-1 | . | TRBV2 | few
CASWGTSGGDRYEQYF | TGTGCCAGCTGGGGGACTAGCGGGGGGGACCGTTACGAGCAGTACTTC | TRBJ2-7 | TRBD2 | TRBV2 | .
CASSSWRGGYNEQFF | TGTGCCAGCAGCTCCTGGCGGGGGGGATACAATGAGCAGTTCTTC | TRBJ2-1 | TRBD2 | TRBV9 | .
CASSYTRYNQPQHF | TGTGCCAGCAGTTACACCCGGTACAATCAGCCCCAGCATTTT | TRBJ1-5 | . | TRBV6-2/TRBV6-3 | .
CASSLPGLAVNEQFF | TGTGCCAGCAGCTTGCCGGGACTAGCAGTTAATGAGCAGTTCTTC | TRBJ2-1 | TRBD2 | TRBV7-9 | few
CSAQAENTGELFF | TGCAGCGCCCAGGCCGAGAACACCGGGGAGCTGTTTTTT | TRBJ2-2 | . | TRBV29-1 | few
CASSLFRRTPDYEQYF | TGTGCCAGCAGTTTATTTCGTAGGACTCCCGACTACGAGCAGTACTTC | TRBJ2-7 | . | TRBV27 | .
CASSFGGTPYEQYF | TGTGCCAGCAGTTTTGGAGGGACCCCCTACGAGCAGTACTTC | TRBJ2-7 | . | TRBV27 | .
CASGLRGSTDTQYF | TGTGCTAGTGGTTTGCGGGGGTCAACAGATACGCAGTATTTT | TRBJ2-3 | . | TRBV12-5 | few
CATSRDGQGNQPQHF | TGTGCCACCAGCAGAGATGGGCAGGGTAATCAGCCCCAGCATTTT | TRBJ1-5 | . | TRBV15 | few
CSVDWEPTTMTEAFF | TGCAGCGTTGATTGGGAGCCTACTACTATGACTGAAGCTTTCTTT | TRBJ1-1 | . | TRBV29-1 | .
CASSLVRTGGAEQYF | TGTGCCAGCAGCTTAGTGCGGACAGGGGGCGCCGAGCAGTACTTC | TRBJ2-7 | TRBD1 | TRBV7-6 | few
CSVEDWDRDYEQYF | TGCAGCGTTGAAGATTGGGACAGGGACTACGAGCAGTACTTC | TRBJ2-7 | TRBD1 | TRBV29-1 | .
CASSSWSEQETQYF | TGTGCCAGCAGCTCTTGGTCAGAGCAAGAGACCCAGTACTTC | TRBJ2-5 | . | TRBV7-9 | .
CASRDEIQLQEPQHF | TGTGCCAGTAGGGACGAAATACAGCTGCAAGAGCCCCAGCATTTT | TRBJ1-5 | . | TRBV19 | many
CASTTAKTGNTEAFF | TGTGCCAGCACCACAGCTAAGACAGGGAACACTGAAGCTTTCTTT | TRBJ1-1 | . | TRBV7-4 | few
CASRLGTAAYGYTF | TGTGCCAGCAGACTAGGGACCGCGGCCTATGGCTACACCTTC | TRBJ1-2 | . | TRBV27 | few
CASSLEAGWDEAFF | TGCGCCAGCAGCTTGGAAGCGGGGTGGGATGAAGCTTTCTTT | TRBJ1-1 | . | TRBV5-1 | few
CASSGLQTDEKLFF | TGTGCCAGCAGCGGGCTCCAGACCGATGAAAAACTGTTTTTT | TRBJ1-4 | . | TRBV7-9 | .
CASGLPLAGGLVNEQFF | TGTGCTAGTGGTTTGCCCCTAGCGGGGGGGCTCGTCAATGAGCAGTTCTTC | TRBJ2-1 | TRBD2 | TRBV12-5 | medium-sized
CASSSTSGPSTDTQYF | TGTGCCAGCAGCTCGACTAGCGGCCCTAGCACAGATACGCAGTATTTT | TRBJ2-3 | TRBD2 | TRBV7-6 | .
CASSLAIANTGELFF | TGTGCCAGCAGCTTAGCGATAGCCAACACCGGGGAGCTGTTTTTT | TRBJ2-2 | . | TRBV7-6 | .
CASSLDTAQETQYF | TGTGCCAGCAGCTTAGATACAGCCCAAGAGACCCAGTACTTC | TRBJ2-5 | . | TRBV7-9 | .
CASSQELAGVSDTQYF | TGTGCCAGCAGCCAAGAACTAGCGGGGGTGTCAGATACGCAGTATTTT | TRBJ2-3 | TRBD2 | TRBV4-2 | .
CASSQNPPAETYEQYF | TGCGCCAGCAGCCAGAATCCTCCCGCGGAAACCTACGAGCAGTACTTC | TRBJ2-7 | . | TRBV4-1 | few
CASSLMQSDAYGYTF | TGTGCCAGCAGCTTAATGCAGTCGGATGCCTATGGCTACACCTTC | TRBJ1-2 | . | TRBV11-1 | .
CASSYSPGDGRAEAFF | TGTGCCAGCAGTTACTCTCCAGGGGACGGCCGCGCTGAAGCTTTCTTT | TRBJ1-1 | . | TRBV6-2/TRBV6-3 | .
CAISDEEKHYGGPQHF | TGTGCCATCAGTGATGAGGAAAAACACTATGGAGGACCCCAGCATTTT | TRBJ1-5 | . | TRBV10-3 | .
CASSYGTGGVNEQFF | TGTGCCAGCAGCTACGGGACAGGGGGCGTCAATGAGCAGTTCTTC | TRBJ2-1 | TRBD1 | TRBV5-3 | .
CVSSPPGQGGTEAFF | TGTGTCAGCAGCCCACCGGGACAGGGTGGTACTGAAGCTTTCTTT | TRBJ1-1 | TRBD1 | TRBV7-8 | .
CASSLGLRGNGELFF | TGTGCCAGCAGCTTAGGTCTTCGAGGGAACGGGGAGCTGTTTTTT | TRBJ2-2 | . | TRBV7-6 | .
CASNQGIGTEAFF | TGTGCCAGCAACCAAGGGATTGGCACTGAAGCTTTCTTT | TRBJ1-1 | . | TRBV7-9 | .
CASSFGGRHYGYTF | TGTGCCAGCAGTTTCGGGGGGCGTCACTATGGCTACACCTTC | TRBJ1-2 | . | TRBV27 | few
CASSFIGDDYEQYF | TGTGCCAGCAGTTTTATAGGGGATGACTACGAGCAGTACTTC | TRBJ2-7 | . | TRBV27 | .